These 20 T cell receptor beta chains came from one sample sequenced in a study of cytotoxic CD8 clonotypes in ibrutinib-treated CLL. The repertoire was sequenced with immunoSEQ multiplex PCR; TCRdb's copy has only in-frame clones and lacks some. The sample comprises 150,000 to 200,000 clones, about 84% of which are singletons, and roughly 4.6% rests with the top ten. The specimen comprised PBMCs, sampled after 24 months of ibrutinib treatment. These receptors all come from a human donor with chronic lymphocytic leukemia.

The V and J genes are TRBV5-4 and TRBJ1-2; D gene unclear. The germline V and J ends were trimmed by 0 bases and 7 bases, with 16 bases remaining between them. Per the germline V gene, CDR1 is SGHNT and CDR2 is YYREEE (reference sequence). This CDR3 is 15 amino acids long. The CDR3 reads CASSLALGWAAGYTF. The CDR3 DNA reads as TGTGCCAGCAGCTTGGCGCTAGGGTGGGCAGCTGGCTACACCTTC.

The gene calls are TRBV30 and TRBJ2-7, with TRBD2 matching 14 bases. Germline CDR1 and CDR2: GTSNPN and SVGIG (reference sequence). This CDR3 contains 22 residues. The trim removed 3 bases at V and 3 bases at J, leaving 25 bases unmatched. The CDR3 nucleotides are TGTGCCTGGAGCAAATACCCGGGACTAGCGGGAGTAGTGCCCTCGGGTCTCTACGAGCAGTACTTC. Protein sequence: CAWSKYPGLAGVVPSGLYEQYF.

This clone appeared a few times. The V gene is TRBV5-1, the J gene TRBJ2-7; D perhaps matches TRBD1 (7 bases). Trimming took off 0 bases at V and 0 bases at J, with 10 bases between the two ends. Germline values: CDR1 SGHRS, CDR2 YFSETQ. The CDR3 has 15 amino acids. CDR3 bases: TGCGCCAGCAGCTTGGGGAGGGGGCCCTCCTACGAGCAGTACTTC. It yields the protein CASSLGRGPSYEQYF.

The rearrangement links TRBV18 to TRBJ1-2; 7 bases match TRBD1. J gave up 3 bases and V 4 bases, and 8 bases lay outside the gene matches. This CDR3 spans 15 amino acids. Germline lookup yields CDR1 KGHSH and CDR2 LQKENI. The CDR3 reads CASSQQQGPDYGYTF. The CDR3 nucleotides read TGTGCCAGCTCACAACAACAGGGGCCGGACTATGGCTACACCTTC.

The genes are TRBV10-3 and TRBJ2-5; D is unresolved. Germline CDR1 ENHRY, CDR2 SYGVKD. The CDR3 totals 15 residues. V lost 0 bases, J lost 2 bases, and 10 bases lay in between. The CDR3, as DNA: TGTGCCATCAGTGAGTCGGACCACTCGCAAGAGACCCAGTACTTC. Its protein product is CAISESDHSQETQYF.

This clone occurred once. In DNA, the CDR3 is TGTGCCAGCAGCTTGACAGGGCCTGGGCAGCCCCAGCATTTT. This translates into CASSLTGPGQPQHF. The chain uses TRBV7-2 and TRBJ1-5; 7 bases are a match to TRBD1. Germline lookup yields CDR1 SGHTA and CDR2 FQGNSA. This CDR3 contains 14 residues. V shed 3 bases and J 7 bases; nucleotides not matched to a gene: 6.

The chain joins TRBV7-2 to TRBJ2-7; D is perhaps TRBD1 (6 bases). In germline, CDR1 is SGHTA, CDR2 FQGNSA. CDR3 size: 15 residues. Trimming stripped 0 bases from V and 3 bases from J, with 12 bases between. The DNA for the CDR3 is TGTGCCAGCAGCTTAGCGCAGGGGTACATCTACGAGCAGTACTTC. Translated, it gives CASSLAQGYIYEQYF.

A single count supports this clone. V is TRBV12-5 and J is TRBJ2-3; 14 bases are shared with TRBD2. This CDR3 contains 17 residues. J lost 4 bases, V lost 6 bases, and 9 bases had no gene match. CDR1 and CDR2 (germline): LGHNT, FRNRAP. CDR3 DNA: TGTGCTAGTGGCCAGATAAGACTAGCGGGGGGGTCAGATACGCAGTATTTT. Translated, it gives CASGQIRLAGGSDTQYF.

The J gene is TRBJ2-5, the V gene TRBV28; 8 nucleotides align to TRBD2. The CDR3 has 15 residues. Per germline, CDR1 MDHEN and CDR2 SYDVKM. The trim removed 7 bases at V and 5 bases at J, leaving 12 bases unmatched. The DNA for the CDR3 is TGTGCCAGCATTTCCCTGCGGGGGGCGGTGGAGACCCAGTACTTC. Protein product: CASISLRGAVETQYF.

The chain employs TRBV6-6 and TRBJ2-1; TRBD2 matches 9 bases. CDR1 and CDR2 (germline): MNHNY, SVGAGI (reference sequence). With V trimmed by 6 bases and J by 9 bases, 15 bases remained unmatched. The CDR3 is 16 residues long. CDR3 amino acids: CASRDSAGGPRGEQFF. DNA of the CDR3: TGTGCCAGCAGGGATTCTGCGGGAGGGCCCCGTGGTGAGCAGTTCTTC.

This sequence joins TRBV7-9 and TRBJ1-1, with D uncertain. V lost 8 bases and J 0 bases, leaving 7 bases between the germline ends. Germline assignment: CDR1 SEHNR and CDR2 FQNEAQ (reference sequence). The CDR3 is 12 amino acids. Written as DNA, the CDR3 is TGTGCCAGCGTACTGTTGAACACTGAAGCTTTCTTT. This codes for CASVLLNTEAFF.

CDR3 amino acids: CATSNNPRGNQPQHF. The CDR3 nucleotides are TGTGCCACCAGCAACAATCCCAGGGGCAATCAGCCCCAGCATTTT. The V and J genes are TRBV15 and TRBJ1-5; tentative D call: TRBD1 (5 bases). Trimming pared 4 bases from V and 2 bases from J, leaving 12 bases between. CDR3 length: 15 amino acids. Germline CDR1 reads LNHNV; CDR2 reads YYDKDF (reference sequence).

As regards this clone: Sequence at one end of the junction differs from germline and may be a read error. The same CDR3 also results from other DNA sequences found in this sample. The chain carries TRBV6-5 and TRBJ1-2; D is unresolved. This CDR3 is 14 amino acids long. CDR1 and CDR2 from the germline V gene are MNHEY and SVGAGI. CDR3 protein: CASSTLWGGYGYTF. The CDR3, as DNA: TGTGCCAGCAGTACCCTCTGGGGTGGGTATGGTTACACCTTC.

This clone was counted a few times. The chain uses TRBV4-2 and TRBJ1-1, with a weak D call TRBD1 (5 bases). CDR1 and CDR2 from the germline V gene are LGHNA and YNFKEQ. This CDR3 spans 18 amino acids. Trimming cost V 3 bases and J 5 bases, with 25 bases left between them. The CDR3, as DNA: TGTGCCAGCAGCCATAACGATAACCGGGCCTCGGGGGGGACTGAAGCTTTCTTT. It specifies CASSHNDNRASGGTEAFF.

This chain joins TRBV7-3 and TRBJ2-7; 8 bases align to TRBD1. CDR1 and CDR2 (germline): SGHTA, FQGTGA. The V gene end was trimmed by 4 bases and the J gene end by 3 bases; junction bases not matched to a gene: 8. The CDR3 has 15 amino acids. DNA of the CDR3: TGTGCCAGCAGCTCCGCAGGGGGCGATCGCTACGAGCAGTACTTC. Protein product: CASSSAGGDRYEQYF.

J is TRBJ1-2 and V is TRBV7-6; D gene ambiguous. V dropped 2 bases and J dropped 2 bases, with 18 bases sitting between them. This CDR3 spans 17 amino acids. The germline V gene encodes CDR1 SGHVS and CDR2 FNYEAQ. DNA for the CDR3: TGTGCCAGCAGCTTAAATGTTAGAGGACGTCTGAACTATGGCTACACCTTC. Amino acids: CASSLNVRGRLNYGYTF.

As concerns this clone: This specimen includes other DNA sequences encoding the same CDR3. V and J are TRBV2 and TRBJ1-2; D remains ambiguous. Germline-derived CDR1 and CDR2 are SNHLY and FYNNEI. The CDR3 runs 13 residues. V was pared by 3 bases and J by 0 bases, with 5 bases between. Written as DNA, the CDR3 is TGTGCCAGCAGTGACAAATCTAACTATGGCTACACCTTC. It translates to CASSDKSNYGYTF.

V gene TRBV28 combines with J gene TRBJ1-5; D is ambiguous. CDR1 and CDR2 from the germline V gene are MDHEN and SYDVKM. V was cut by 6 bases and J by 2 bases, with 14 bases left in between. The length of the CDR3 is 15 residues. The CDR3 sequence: CASRLRYLGNQPQHF. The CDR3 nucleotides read TGTGCCAGCAGGTTACGGTATTTGGGCAATCAGCCCCAGCATTTT.

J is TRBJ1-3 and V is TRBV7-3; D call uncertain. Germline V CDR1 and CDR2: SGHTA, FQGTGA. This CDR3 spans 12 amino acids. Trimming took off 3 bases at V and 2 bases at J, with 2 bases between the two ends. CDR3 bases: TGTGCCAGCAGCTTGACTGGAAACACCATATATTTT. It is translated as CASSLTGNTIYF. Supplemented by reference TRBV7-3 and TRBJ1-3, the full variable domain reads GAGVSQTPSNKVTEKGKYVELRCDPISGHTALYWYRQSLGQGPEFLIYFQGTGAADDSGLPNDRFFAVRPEGSVSTLKIQRTERGDSAVYLCASSLTGNTIYFGEGSWLTVV.

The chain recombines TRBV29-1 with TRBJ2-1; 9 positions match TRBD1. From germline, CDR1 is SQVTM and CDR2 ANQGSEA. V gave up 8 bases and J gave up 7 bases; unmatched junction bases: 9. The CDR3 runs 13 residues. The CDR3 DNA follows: TGCAGCACCAGGACAGGGGAGGGAAATGAGCAGTTCTTC. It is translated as CSTRTGEGNEQFF.